This TCR beta chain was observed in a study of T cell changes during pregnancy in multiple sclerosis. The repertoire was sequenced with immunoSEQ multiplex PCR; TCRdb's copy has only in-frame clones and lacks some. The table includes 70,000 to 90,000 clones, approximately 91% detected once. Germline V gene data show CDR1 as MDHEN and CDR2 as SYDVKM. The CDR3 runs 14 residues. Trimming removed 8 bases from V and 3 bases from J; junction bases left unmatched: 5. This receptor was obtained from a female donor in good health, serving as a control in a pregnancy study. Some clones in this sample may be carry-over from other donors' samples. This material consisted of PBMCs, taken in the first trimester of pregnancy. The chain employs TRBV28 and TRBJ2-7; 12 bases match TRBD2. For the CDR3, the DNA is TGTGCCAGCGGGCCGGGACTAGCGGGCTACGAGCAGTACTTC. It yields the protein CASGPGLAGYEQYF.